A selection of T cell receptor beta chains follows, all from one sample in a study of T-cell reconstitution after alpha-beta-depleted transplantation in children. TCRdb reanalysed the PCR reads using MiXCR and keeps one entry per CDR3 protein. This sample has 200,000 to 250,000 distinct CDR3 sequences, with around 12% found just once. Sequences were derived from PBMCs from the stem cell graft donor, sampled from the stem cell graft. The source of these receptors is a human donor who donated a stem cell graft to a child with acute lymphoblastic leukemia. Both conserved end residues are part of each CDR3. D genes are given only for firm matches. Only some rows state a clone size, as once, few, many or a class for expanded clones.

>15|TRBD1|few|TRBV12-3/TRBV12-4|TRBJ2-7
TGTGCCAGCAGCCCCAAGACAGGGTTAACCGGCGAGCAGTACTTC
CASSPKTGLTGEQYF
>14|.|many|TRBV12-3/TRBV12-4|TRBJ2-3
TGTGCCAGCAGTTTAGTTCCAGGCACAGATACGCAGTATTTT
CASSLVPGTDTQYF
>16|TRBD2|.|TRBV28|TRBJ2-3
TGTGCCAGCAGTTTGATGTCGGGCGGGAGGGCAGATACGCAGTATTTT
CASSLMSGGRADTQYF
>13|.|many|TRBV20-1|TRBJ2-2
TGCAGTGCCCAGCTCACACACACCGGGGAGCTGTTTTTT
CSAQLTHTGELFF
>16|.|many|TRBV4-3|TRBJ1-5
TGCGCCAGCAGCCAAGATAAGGGAGGGGTCCTACAGCCCCAGCATTTT
CASSQDKGGVLQPQHF
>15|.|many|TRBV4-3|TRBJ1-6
TGCGCCAGCAGCCAAGATCGGGGGAATAATTCACCCCTCCACTTT
CASSQDRGNNSPLHF
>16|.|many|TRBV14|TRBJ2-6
TGTGCCAGCAGCCAAGGTCTCAGGGCTGGGGCCAACGTCCTGACTTTC
CASSQGLRAGANVLTF
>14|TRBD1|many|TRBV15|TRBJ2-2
TGTGCCACCAGCCCTCGACAGGGAACCGGGGAGCTGTTTTTT
CATSPRQGTGELFF
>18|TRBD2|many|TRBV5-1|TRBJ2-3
TGCGCCAGCAGTCTTTTCAATCCTAGCGGGAGATCCACAGATACGCAGTATTTT
CASSLFNPSGRSTDTQYF
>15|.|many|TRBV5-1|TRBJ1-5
TGCGCCAGCAGCCCGGACCTCGACACCAATCAGCCCCAGCATTTT
CASSPDLDTNQPQHF
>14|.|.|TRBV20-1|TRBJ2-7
TGCAGTGCCGAAACGGGACTGCTAACCTACGAGCAGTACTTC
CSAETGLLTYEQYF
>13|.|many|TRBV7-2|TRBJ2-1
TGTGCCAGCAGTTCGAACAGCCGCCATGAGCAGTTCTTC
CASSSNSRHEQFF
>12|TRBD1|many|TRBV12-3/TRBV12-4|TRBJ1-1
TGTGCCAGCAAGACAGGGGCCCCTGAAGCTTTCTTT
CASKTGAPEAFF
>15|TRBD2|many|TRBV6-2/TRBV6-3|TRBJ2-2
TGTGCCACCTTCGGGGCGGGGGGACCCACCGGGGAGCTGTTTTTT
CATFGAGGPTGELFF
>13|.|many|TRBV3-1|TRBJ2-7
TGTGCCAGCAGGGGGGGGCCGGGAAACGAGCAGTACTTC
CASRGGPGNEQYF
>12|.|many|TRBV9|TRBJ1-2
TGTGCCAGCAGCGTAGAAGGGAGTGGCTACACCTTC
CASSVEGSGYTF
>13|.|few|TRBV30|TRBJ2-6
TGTGCCTCCCATCTCTCTGGGGCCAACGTCCTGACTTTC
CASHLSGANVLTF
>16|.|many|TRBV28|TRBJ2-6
TGTGCCAGCACCCCCGGGGAGTCCTCCGGGGCCAACGTCCTGACTTTC
CASTPGESSGANVLTF
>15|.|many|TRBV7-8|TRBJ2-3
TGTGCCAGCAGCTATTGGGACTCCTACACAGATACGCAGTATTTT
CASSYWDSYTDTQYF
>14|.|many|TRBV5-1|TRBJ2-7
TGCGCCAGCAGCTTGTCTCAGGGGCCGGGGGAGCAGTACTTC
CASSLSQGPGEQYF
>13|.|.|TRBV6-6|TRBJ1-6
TGTGCCAGCAGAGGCTCCTATAATTCACCCCTCCACTTT
CASRGSYNSPLHF
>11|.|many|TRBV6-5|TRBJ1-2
TGTGCCAGCGGAGCTAACTATGGCTACACCTTC
CASGANYGYTF
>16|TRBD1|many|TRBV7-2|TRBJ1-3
TGTGCCAGCAGCTTAGGTCAGGGGGCGACTGGAAACACCATATATTTT
CASSLGQGATGNTIYF
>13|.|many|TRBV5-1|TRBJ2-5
TGCGCCAGCAGCTTGGACGGGAGTGAGACCCAGTACTTC
CASSLDGSETQYF
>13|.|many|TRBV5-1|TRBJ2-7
TGCGCCAGCAGCTTGGAAGGGCACTACGAGCAGTACTTC
CASSLEGHYEQYF
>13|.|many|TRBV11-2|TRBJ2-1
TGTGCCAGCCGGGACGACCTCTACAATGAGCAGTTCTTC
CASRDDLYNEQFF
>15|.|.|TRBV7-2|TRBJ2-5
TGTGCCAGCAGCTTAGTATGGGGTAGCAAAGAGACCCAGTACTTC
CASSLVWGSKETQYF
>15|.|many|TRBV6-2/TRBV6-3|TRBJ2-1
TGTGCCAGCAGTTACTCTAGGAACTCCTACAATGAGCAGTTCTTC
CASSYSRNSYNEQFF
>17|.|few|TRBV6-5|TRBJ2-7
TGTGCCAGCAGTTACCCAGGATTTGGGCAGGGATCCTACGAGCAGTACTTC
CASSYPGFGQGSYEQYF
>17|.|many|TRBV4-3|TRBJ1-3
TGCGCCAGCAGCCAAGAGGACCGGGGGTTCTCTGGAAACACCATATATTTT
CASSQEDRGFSGNTIYF
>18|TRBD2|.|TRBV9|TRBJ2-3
TGTGCCAGCAGCGAGGGACTAGCGGGGGGGCGTAGCACAGATACGCAGTATTTT
CASSEGLAGGRSTDTQYF
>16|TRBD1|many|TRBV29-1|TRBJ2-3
TGCAGCGTTGAACTATGGGGACAGGGAGGTTCAGATACGCAGTATTTT
CSVELWGQGGSDTQYF
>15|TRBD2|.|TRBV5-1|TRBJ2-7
TGCGCCAGCAGCCCAGGACTAGCGGGGTCGGGCGAGCAGTACTTC
CASSPGLAGSGEQYF
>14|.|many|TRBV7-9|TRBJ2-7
TGTGCCAGCAGCTTACGGGTAACCCCCTACGAGCAGTACTTC
CASSLRVTPYEQYF
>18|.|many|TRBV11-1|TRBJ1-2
TGTGCCAGCAGCTTATCAGCTGAGCGAGGCTGGGGCGGCTATGGCTACACCTTC
CASSLSAERGWGGYGYTF
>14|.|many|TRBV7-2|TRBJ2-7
TGTGCCAGCAGCTTAGAAGTTAGCGCGGGGGAGCAGTACTTC
CASSLEVSAGEQYF
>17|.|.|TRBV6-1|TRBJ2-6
TGTGCCAGCGGCCCAGCATCGGGGGGCGCTGGGGCCAACGTCCTGACTTTC
CASGPASGGAGANVLTF
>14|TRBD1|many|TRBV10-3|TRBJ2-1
TGTGCCAGTACAAGACCGGGACAGGGGAATGAGCAGTTCTTC
CASTRPGQGNEQFF
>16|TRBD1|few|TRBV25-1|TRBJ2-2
TGTGCCAGCAGCCCTCCACAGGGGGCGCGGGCCGGGGAGCTGTTTTTT
CASSPPQGARAGELFF
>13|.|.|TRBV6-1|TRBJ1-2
TGTGCCAGCACCAAAGGGGGAGTTTATGGCTACACCTTC
CASTKGGVYGYTF
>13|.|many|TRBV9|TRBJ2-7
TGTGCCAGCAGCGTAGGTACCGTCGGCGAGCAGTACTTC
CASSVGTVGEQYF
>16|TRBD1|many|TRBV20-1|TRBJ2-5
TGCAGTGCTAGACACCACCGCGAGGGGGCCGGGGAGACCCAGTACTTC
CSARHHREGAGETQYF
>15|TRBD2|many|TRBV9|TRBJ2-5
TGTGCCAGCAGCGTAGAGGGTAGCGGGGGTGGGACCCAGTACTTC
CASSVEGSGGGTQYF
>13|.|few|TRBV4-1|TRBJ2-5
TGCGCCAGCAGCCAAGTCCCCTCCGCGGACCAGTACTTC
CASSQVPSADQYF
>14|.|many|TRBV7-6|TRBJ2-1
TGTGCCAGCAGCTTTCAACTAGCTCAGGATGAGCAGTTCTTC
CASSFQLAQDEQFF
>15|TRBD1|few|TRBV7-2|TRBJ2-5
TGTGCCAGCAGATTGACGGGACAGGGGCCTAAGACCCAGTACTTC
CASRLTGQGPKTQYF
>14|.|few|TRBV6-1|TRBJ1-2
TGTGCCAGCAGTGAATGGGGATGGGCGAATGGCTACACCTTC
CASSEWGWANGYTF
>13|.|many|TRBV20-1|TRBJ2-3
TGCAGTGCTAGAGCTAGCGGCACAGATACGCAGTATTTT
CSARASGTDTQYF
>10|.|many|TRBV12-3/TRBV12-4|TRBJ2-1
TGTGCCAGCAGGGGGGCAGGGCAGTTCTTC
CASRGAGQFF
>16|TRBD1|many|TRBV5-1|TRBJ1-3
TGCGCCAGCAGCTTGGAGACAGGGAACCTTGGAAACACCATATATTTT
CASSLETGNLGNTIYF
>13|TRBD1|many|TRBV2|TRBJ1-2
TGTGCCAGCAGTGGCACAGGGGTCTATGGCTACACCTTC
CASSGTGVYGYTF
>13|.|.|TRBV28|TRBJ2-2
TGTGCCAGCATAGGTGGGAACACCGGGGAGCTGTTTTTT
CASIGGNTGELFF
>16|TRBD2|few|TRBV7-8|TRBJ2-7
TGTGCCAGCAGCTTAGCGTCTGCGGGAGCCCAAAACGAGCAGTACTTC
CASSLASAGAQNEQYF
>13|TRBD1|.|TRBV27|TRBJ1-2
TGTGCCAGCAGTTTGAAACAGGGGGTTGGCTACACCTTC
CASSLKQGVGYTF
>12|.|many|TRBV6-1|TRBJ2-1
TGTGCCAGCGGCCAGGGGTACAATGAGCAGTTCTTC
CASGQGYNEQFF
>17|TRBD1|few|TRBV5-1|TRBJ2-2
TGCGCCAGCAGCTTGGTACTGACAGGGGCGGACACCGGGGAGCTGTTTTTT
CASSLVLTGADTGELFF
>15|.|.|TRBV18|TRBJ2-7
TGTGCCAGCTCACCTGTGGGGCTGCCTCCCTACGAGCAGTACTTC
CASSPVGLPPYEQYF